The clone carrying this T cell receptor beta chain was observed at least ten times. A single record per CDR3 protein comes from TCRdb applying MiXCR to the 5' RACE reads. Seen here are roughly 20,000 distinct CDR3 sequences, about 3.7% observed once, and the top ten hold 4.5% to 6%. The ends were cut back, 1 base at V and 8 bases at J, with 11 bases in the middle. The CDR3 is 13 amino acids. This entry comes from a study of early T cells in non-severe SARS-CoV-2 infection. This receptor was taken from an adult who was a healthcare worker with PCR-confirmed SARS-CoV-2 infection or an uninfected control (not recorded which). V usage is TRBV12-3 or TRBV12-4 and J usage is TRBJ1-2; D is undetermined. The source material was whole blood. The CDR3 is CASSLGPGGGYTF. The CDR3 DNA is TGTGCCAGCAGTTTAGGGCCAGGTGGAGGCTACACCTTC.